This T cell receptor beta chain was sequenced for a study of beta chain bispecific antibodies for T cell cancers. Study-level points and caveats: The leukemia cells, rather than normal T cells, gave most of the targeted TRBV signal. Versus anti-CD19, anti-TRBV12 exposure cut the TRBV12-3 share of TRBV signal by under 99%.

The sample holds many counts of this clonotype. Its target is unknown. TCRdb recomputed calls from the 5' RACE reads with MiXCR, one row per CDR3 protein. The sample yields about 20,000 distinct CDR3 sequences, about 2% seen once. This CDR3 is 11 amino acids long. Germline V lookup: CDR1 DFQATT, CDR2 SNEGSKA (reference sequence). Either OKT3 anti-CD3 antibody or CD3/CD28 beads expanded T cells from blood mononuclear cells over roughly 3 days. Sequencing was performed on healthy donor T cells cultured with leukemia cells, taken from a culture containing a bispecific antibody targeting TCR Vbeta12. The TCR comes from a human donor in good health. Some clones in this sample may be carry-over from other donors' samples. V is TRBV20-1 and J is TRBJ2-1, with 7 bases fitting TRBD1. CDR3 sequence reads: CSLGGTAEQFF. In nucleotides, the CDR3 is TGCAGCCTAGGGGGCACCGCTGAGCAGTTCTTC.